This T cell receptor beta chain was recorded in a study of blood T cell repertoires in COVID-19. Study at large: T cells, B-cell-depleted T cells, or PBMCs supplied cDNA or gDNA.

Clones were read by immunoSEQ multiplex PCR, and TCRdb kept only the in-frame ones, dropping some. The data hold 300,000 or so clones, with around 85% observed a single time. Germline V gene data show CDR1 as MNHEY and CDR2 as SVGAGI. With 10 bases clipped from V and 5 bases from J, the junction kept 8 bases outside the gene matches. This CDR3 has 13 residues. Sequenced sample: peripheral blood. This TCR derives from a woman between 45 and 65 years old with active or convalescent COVID-19. The rearrangement joins TRBV6-5 to TRBJ1-5, with 7 bases lining up with TRBD1. CDR3 DNA sequence: TGTGCCACAGGGAAGGGGGCCCATCAGCCCCAGCATTTT. Translation gives CATGKGAHQPQHF.